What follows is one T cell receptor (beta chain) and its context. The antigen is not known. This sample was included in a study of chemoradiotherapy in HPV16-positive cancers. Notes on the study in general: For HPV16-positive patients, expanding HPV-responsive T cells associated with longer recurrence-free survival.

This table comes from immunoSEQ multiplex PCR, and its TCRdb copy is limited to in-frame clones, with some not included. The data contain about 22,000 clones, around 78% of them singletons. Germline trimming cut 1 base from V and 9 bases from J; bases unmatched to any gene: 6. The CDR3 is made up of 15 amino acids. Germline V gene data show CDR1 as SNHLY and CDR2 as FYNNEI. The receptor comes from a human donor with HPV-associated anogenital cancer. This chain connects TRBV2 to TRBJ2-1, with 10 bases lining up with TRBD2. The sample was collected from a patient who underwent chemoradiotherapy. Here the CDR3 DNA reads TGTGCCAGCAGTGAAGTGCTAGCGGGAGAAAGTGAGCAGTTCTTC. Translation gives CASSEVLAGESEQFF.